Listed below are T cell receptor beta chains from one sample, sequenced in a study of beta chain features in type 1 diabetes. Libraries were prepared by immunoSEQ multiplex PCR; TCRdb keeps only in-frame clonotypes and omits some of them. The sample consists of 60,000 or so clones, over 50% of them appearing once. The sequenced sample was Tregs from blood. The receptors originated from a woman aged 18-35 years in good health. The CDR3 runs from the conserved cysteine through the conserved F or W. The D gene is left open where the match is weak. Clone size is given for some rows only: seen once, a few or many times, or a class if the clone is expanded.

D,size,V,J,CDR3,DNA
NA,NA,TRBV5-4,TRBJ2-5,CASNVYRGEGETQYF,TGTGCCAGCAACGTCTACAGGGGGGAGGGAGAGACCCAGTACTTC
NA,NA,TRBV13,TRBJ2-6,CASTLMGASLPSGANVLTF,TGTGCCAGCACCCTCATGGGAGCCTCTCTTCCCTCTGGGGCCAACGTCCTGACTTTC
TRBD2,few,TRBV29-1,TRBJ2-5,CSVAGGQETQYF,TGCAGCGTAGCGGGGGGACAAGAGACCCAGTACTTC
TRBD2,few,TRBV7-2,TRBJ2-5,CASSTQRGGGETQYF,TGTGCCAGCAGCACTCAGCGGGGGGGCGGGGAGACCCAGTACTTC
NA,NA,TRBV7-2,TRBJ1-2,CASSLERGGVSGYTF,TGTGCCAGCAGCTTAGAGAGGGGGGGGGTGAGTGGCTACACCTTC
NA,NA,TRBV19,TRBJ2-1,CASSPGRVRNEQFF,TGTGCCAGTAGTCCGGGAAGGGTGAGAAATGAGCAGTTCTTC
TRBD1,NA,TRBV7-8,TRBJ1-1,CASSSRTGGLEAFF,TGTGCCAGCAGCTCGCGGACAGGGGGTTTGGAGGCTTTCTTT
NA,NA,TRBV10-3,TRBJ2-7,CAISESTGNYEQYF,TGTGCCATCAGTGAGTCTACAGGAAACTACGAGCAGTACTTC
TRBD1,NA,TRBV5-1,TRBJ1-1,CASSAWTGRTTEAFF,TGCGCCAGCAGCGCCTGGACAGGGCGGACCACTGAAGCTTTCTTT
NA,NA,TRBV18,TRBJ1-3,CASSPQDFSSGNTIYF,TGTGCCAGCTCACCACAGGACTTTTCCTCTGGAAACACCATATATTTT
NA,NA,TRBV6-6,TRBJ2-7,CASSWREEDEQYF,TGTGCCAGCAGTTGGAGGGAGGAGGACGAGCAGTACTTC
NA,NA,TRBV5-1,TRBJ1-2,CASSLALNYGYTF,TGCGCCAGCAGCCTAGCGCTCAACTATGGCTACACCTTC
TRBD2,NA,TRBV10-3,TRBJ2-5,CAIRSGGEETQYF,TGTGCCATCAGAAGCGGGGGGGAAGAGACCCAGTACTTC
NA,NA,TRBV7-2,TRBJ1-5,CASSLGDSNQPQHF,TGTGCCAGCAGCTTAGGGGACTCCAATCAGCCCCAGCATTTT
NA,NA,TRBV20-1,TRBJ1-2,CSAIISYGYTF,TGCAGTGCCATTATCAGCTATGGCTACACCTTC
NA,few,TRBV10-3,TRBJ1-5,CAISEGLSNQPQHF,TGTGCCATCAGTGAGGGACTGAGTAATCAGCCCCAGCATTTT
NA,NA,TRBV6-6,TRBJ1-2,CASDDRSPYYGYTF,TGTGCCAGCGATGACCGGAGCCCTTACTATGGCTACACCTTC
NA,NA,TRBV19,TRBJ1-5,CASSAASRGSSGQPQHF,TGTGCCAGTAGTGCCGCATCTAGGGGGTCGTCAGGTCAGCCCCAGCATTTT
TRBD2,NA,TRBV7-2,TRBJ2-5,CASSSYSGGVETQYF,TGTGCCAGCAGCTCCTATAGCGGGGGGGTGGAGACCCAGTACTTC
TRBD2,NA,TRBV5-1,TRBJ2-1,CASSLSLSGGTYNEQFF,TGCGCCAGCAGCTTGTCCCTTAGCGGGGGGACCTACAATGAGCAGTTCTTC
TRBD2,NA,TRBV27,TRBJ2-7,CASSSPTSGRYEQYF,TGTGCCAGCAGTTCTCCAACTAGCGGGAGGTACGAGCAGTACTTC
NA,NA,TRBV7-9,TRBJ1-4,CASSLRYQEATNEKLFF,TGTGCCAGCAGCTTAAGATACCAGGAGGCTACTAATGAAAAACTGTTTTTT
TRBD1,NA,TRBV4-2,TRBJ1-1,CASSENRGMNTEAFF,TGTGCCAGCAGCGAAAACAGGGGCATGAACACTGAAGCTTTCTTT
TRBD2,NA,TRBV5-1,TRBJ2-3,CASSLGRLALGDTQYF,TGCGCCAGCAGCTTGGGTCGACTAGCGTTAGGGGATACGCAGTATTTT
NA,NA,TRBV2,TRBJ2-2,CASTIGTLNTGELFF,TGTGCCAGCACCATCGGGACTCTGAACACCGGGGAGCTGTTTTTT
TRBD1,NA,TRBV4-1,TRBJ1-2,CASSHTDRGNDGYTF,TGCGCCAGCAGCCATACGGACAGGGGGAATGATGGCTACACCTTC
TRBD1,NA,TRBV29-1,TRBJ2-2,CSVGYRGRVTGELFF,TGCAGCGTTGGTTACAGGGGGCGAGTCACCGGGGAGCTGTTTTTT
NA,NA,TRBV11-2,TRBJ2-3,CASSLVVRSGLRTDTQYF,TGTGCCAGCAGCTTAGTAGTTAGGTCAGGGCTCCGCACAGATACGCAGTATTTT
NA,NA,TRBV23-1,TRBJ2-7,CASSQTRVNDEQYF,TGCGCCAGCAGTCAAACGAGGGTTAACGACGAGCAGTACTTC
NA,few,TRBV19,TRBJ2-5,CASSRIRGPGGETQYF,TGTGCCAGTAGCCGGATACGGGGGCCCGGGGGGGAGACCCAGTACTTC
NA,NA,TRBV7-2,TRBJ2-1,CASSLVDSSYNEQFF,TGTGCCAGCAGCTTGGTCGACAGCTCCTACAATGAGCAGTTCTTC
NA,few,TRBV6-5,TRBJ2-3,CASSYLSGTDTQYF,TGTGCCAGCAGTTACTTATCGGGCACAGATACGCAGTATTTT
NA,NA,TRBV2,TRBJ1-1,CASSGQASVAEAFF,TGTGCCAGCAGTGGACAGGCGTCGGTCGCTGAAGCTTTCTTT
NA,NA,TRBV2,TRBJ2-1,CASRDYRDEQFF,TGTGCCAGCAGGGACTATAGGGATGAGCAGTTCTTC
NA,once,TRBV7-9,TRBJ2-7,CASSSQGGLTYEQYF,TGTGCCAGCAGCTCCCAAGGCGGCCTCACCTACGAGCAGTACTTC
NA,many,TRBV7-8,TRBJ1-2,CASSLWQEDADYGYTF,TGTGCCAGCAGCTTATGGCAGGAGGACGCCGACTATGGCTACACCTTC
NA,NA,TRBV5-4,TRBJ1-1,CASSLGARGGTEAFF,TGTGCCAGCAGCTTGGGGGCGAGGGGGGGCACTGAAGCTTTCTTT
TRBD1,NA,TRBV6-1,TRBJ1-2,CASSEQGENYGYTF,TGTGCCAGCAGTGAACAGGGGGAGAACTATGGCTACACCTTC
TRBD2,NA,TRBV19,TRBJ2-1,CASSETSGFFQEQFF,TGTGCCAGTAGCGAGACTAGCGGGTTTTTCCAGGAGCAGTTCTTC
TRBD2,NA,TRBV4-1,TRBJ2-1,CASSQGDLGAGGPNEQFF,TGCGCCAGCAGCCAAGGGGACTTGGGGGCGGGAGGGCCCAATGAGCAGTTCTTC
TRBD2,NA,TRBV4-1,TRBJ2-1,CASSQALAGGQGNEQFF,TGCGCCAGCAGCCAAGCGCTAGCGGGGGGGCAAGGTAATGAGCAGTTCTTC